Listed here are 12 T cell receptor beta chains from one sample, sequenced in a study of cytomegalovirus exposure and HLA in healthy donors. PCR was performed using 60 Vbeta and 13 Jbeta primers. TCRdb's copy holds only in-frame clones and misses some; the assay was immunoSEQ multiplex PCR. This repertoire comprises 60,000 to 70,000 clones; its ten largest clones make up approximately 15%. Source material: PBMCs. Source of these receptors: a boy aged 10-17 years in good health and CMV-seronegative.

The chain links TRBV30 to TRBJ2-7; no clear D gene. With 2 bases removed from V and 2 bases from J, the gap between germline ends came to 4 bases. This CDR3 comprises 11 residues. Per germline, CDR1 GTSNPN and CDR2 SVGIG (reference sequence). CDR3 residues: CAWSTAYEQYF. CDR3 sequence (DNA): TGTGCCTGGAGTACTGCCTACGAGCAGTACTTC.

The gene calls are TRBV6-4 and TRBJ2-3; 7 bases fit TRBD2. The germline V gene has CDR1 MRHNA and CDR2 SNTAGT. The CDR3 runs to 14 residues. After removal of 3 bases from V and 4 bases from J, the junction contained 4 bases not matched to a gene. The CDR3 loop is CASSDGGGADTQYF. The CDR3 DNA sequence: TGTGCCAGCAGTGATGGGGGGGGAGCAGATACGCAGTATTTT.

The chain couples TRBV5-6 to TRBJ1-1; TRBD1 agrees at 8 bases. Per germline, CDR1 SGHDT and CDR2 YYEEEE. This CDR3 region has 16 residues. J was trimmed by 4 bases and V by 3 bases; bases with no gene match: 11. The CDR3 sequence: CASSSPSGGIGTEAFF. The CDR3 region has the DNA TGTGCCAGCAGCTCCCCTTCAGGGGGCATTGGCACTGAAGCTTTCTTT.

The V call is TRBV30, the J call TRBJ2-3, with TRBD2 matching over 14 bases. The V gene's germline CDR1 is GTSNPN and CDR2 SVGIG (reference sequence). The CDR3 totals 19 residues. V lost 0 bases, J lost 0 bases, and 8 bases stayed unmatched. The chain's CDR3 is CAWSVRAGLAGASTDTQYF. CDR3 nucleotides: TGTGCCTGGAGTGTAAGGGCGGGACTAGCGGGGGCTAGCACAGATACGCAGTATTTT.

The CDR3 coding sequence is TGTGCCAGCAGTTCAGGACTAAGCACAGATACGCAGTATTTT. It yields the protein CASSSGLSTDTQYF. This sequence joins TRBV6-6 and TRBJ2-3; weak D call: TRBD2 (6 bases). Trimming took 4 bases from V and 0 from J, leaving 8 bases between them. This CDR3 contains 14 residues. Germline V gene lookup returns CDR1 MNHNY and CDR2 SVGAGI (reference sequence).

The chain uses TRBV5-6 and TRBJ1-2; D unclear. With 3 bases removed from V and 7 bases from J, the gap between germline ends came to 10 bases. The CDR3 covers 12 residues. Germline loops: CDR1 SGHDT, CDR2 YYEEEE. This CDR3 is CASSWRAVGYTF. CDR3 in DNA: TGTGCCAGCAGCTGGAGGGCGGTTGGCTACACCTTC.

The chain uses TRBV7-3 and TRBJ2-5; 8 positions match TRBD2. The trim removed 1 base at V and 5 bases at J, leaving 6 bases unmatched. In germline, CDR1 is SGHTA, CDR2 FQGTGA. This CDR3 comprises 15 residues. This CDR3 is CASSLMSGGGETQYF. DNA for the CDR3: TGTGCCAGCAGCTTAATGTCGGGAGGGGGGGAGACCCAGTACTTC.

The V gene is TRBV11-3, the J gene TRBJ2-1; D is possibly TRBD1 (6 bases). The CDR3 consists of 13 residues. Germline lookup yields CDR1 SGHNT and CDR2 YENEEA. V was trimmed by 1 base and J by 8 bases, leaving 9 bases between them. Here the CDR3 DNA reads TGTGCCAGCAGCTTAGCAGGGGCCGATGAGCAGTTCTTC. This gives the protein CASSLAGADEQFF.

V and J are TRBV15 and TRBJ2-7; D uncertain. V gave up 0 bases and J gave up 2 bases, with 11 bases separating them. CDR3 length: 15 amino acids. The germline CDR1 and CDR2 sequences are LNHNV and YYDKDF (reference sequence). In DNA form, the CDR3 reads TGTGCCACCAGCAGAGATCGCCAGGCCGCCTACGAGCAGTACTTC. Protein product: CATSRDRQAAYEQYF.

The V gene is TRBV4-2, the J gene TRBJ1-1, with D maybe TRBD1 (6 bases). Trimming removed 0 bases from V and 8 bases from J, with 16 bases in between. CDR1 LGHNA and CDR2 YNFKEQ come from the germline V gene. CDR3 length equals 15 residues. CDR3 residues: CASSQENMGRGEAFF. DNA for the CDR3: TGTGCCAGCAGCCAAGAAAATATGGGCAGGGGCGAAGCTTTCTTT.

The V and J genes are TRBV19 and TRBJ1-2, with D possibly TRBD1 on 6 matching bases. V lost 10 bases, J lost 5 bases, and 17 bases lay in between. The CDR3 totals 13 residues. Germline-derived CDR1 and CDR2 are LNHDA and SQIVND (reference sequence). The CDR3 bases are TGTGCCATTTCGACGTCCCAGGGGTATGGCTACACCTTC. Translating it yields CAISTSQGYGYTF. Based on the CDR3 plus reference TRBV19 and TRBJ1-2, the full variable domain is DGGITQSPKYLFRKEGQNVTLSCEQNLNHDAMYWYRQDPGQGLRLIYYSQIVNDFQKGDIAEGYSVSREKKESFPLTVTSAQKNPTAFYLCAISTSQGYGYTFGSGTRLTVV.

The chain is built from TRBV30 and TRBJ1-3; TRBD1 is a possible D gene (5 bases). Trimming stripped 2 bases from V and 0 bases from J, with 17 bases between. This CDR3 region has 17 residues. Germline values: CDR1 GTSNPN, CDR2 SVGIG (reference sequence). The CDR3 coding sequence is TGTGCCTGGAGTCCCCGCTTCGACAGCCTCTCTGGAAACACCATATATTTT. Translated: CAWSPRFDSLSGNTIYF.